The TCR beta chain under discussion was sequenced for a study of T cell repertoires in cytomegalovirus infection. TCRdb re-analysed the reads in MiXCR, keeping a single row per CDR3 protein. The repertoire holds about 490,000 distinct CDR3 sequences, with roughly 29% as singletons. Regarding this clonotype: The antigen remains unidentified.

Study outcomes and limitations: CMV carriers with the relevant HLA were identified by cumulative public TCR beta family frequency.

The receptor was isolated from a human donor in good health (CMV status not recorded). Some clones in this sample may be carry-over from other donors' samples. The sequenced sample consisted of PBMCs.

CDR3 DNA: TGTGCCAGCTCCCAAGTGGGCAGGGGGTCTGAAGCTTTCTTT. The encoded protein is CASSQVGRGSEAFF. The chain employs TRBV18 and TRBJ1-1, with 7 nucleotides matching TRBD1. This CDR3 contains 14 residues. J gave up 6 bases and V 6 bases, and 10 bases lay outside the gene matches. Germline assignment: CDR1 KGHSH and CDR2 LQKENI.